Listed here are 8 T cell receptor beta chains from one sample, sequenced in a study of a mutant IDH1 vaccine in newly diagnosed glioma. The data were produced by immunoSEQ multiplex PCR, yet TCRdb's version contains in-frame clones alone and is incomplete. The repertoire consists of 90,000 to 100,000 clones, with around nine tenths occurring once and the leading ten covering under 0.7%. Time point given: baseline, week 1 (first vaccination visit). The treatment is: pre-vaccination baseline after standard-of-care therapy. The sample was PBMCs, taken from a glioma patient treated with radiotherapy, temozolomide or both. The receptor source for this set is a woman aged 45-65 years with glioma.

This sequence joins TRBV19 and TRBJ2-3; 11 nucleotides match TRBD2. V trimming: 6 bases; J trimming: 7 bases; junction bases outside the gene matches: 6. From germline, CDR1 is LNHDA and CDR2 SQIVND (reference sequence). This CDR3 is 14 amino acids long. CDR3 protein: CASRGTSGSYTQYF. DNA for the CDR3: TGTGCCAGTAGGGGGACTAGCGGTAGTTATACGCAGTATTTT.

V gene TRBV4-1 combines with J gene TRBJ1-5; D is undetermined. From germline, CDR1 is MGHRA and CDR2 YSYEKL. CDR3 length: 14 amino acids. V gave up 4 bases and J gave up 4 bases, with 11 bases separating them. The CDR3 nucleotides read TGCGCCAGCAGCCTCTTGCTAGGTAATCAGCCCCAGCATTTT. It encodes CASSLLLGNQPQHF.

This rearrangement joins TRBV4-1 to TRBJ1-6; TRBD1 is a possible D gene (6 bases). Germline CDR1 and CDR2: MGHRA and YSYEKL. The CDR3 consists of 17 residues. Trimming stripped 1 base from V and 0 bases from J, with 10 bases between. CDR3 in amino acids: CASSQGTGSSYNSPLHF. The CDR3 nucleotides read TGCGCCAGCAGCCAAGGAACAGGGAGCTCCTATAATTCACCCCTCCACTTT.

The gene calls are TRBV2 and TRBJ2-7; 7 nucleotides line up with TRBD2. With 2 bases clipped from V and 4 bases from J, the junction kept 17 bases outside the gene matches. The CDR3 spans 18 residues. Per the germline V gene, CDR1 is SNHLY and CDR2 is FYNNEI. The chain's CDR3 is CASSENPSVAGFLYEQYF. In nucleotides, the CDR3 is TGTGCCAGCAGTGAAAACCCCTCGGTAGCGGGTTTCTTGTACGAGCAGTACTTC.

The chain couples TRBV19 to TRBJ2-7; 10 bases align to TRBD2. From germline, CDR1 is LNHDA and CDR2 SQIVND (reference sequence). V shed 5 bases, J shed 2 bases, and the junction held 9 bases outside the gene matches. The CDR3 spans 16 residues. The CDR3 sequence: CASSSRLAGLPYEQYF. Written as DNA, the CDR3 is TGTGCCAGTAGTTCCAGACTAGCGGGTCTTCCCTACGAGCAGTACTTC.

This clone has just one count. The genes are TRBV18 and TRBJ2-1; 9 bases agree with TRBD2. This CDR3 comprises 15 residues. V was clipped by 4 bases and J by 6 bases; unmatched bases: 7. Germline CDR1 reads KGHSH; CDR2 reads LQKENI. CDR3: CASSLRTSVGNEQFF. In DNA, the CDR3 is TGTGCCAGCTCACTCAGGACTAGCGTAGGCAATGAGCAGTTCTTC.

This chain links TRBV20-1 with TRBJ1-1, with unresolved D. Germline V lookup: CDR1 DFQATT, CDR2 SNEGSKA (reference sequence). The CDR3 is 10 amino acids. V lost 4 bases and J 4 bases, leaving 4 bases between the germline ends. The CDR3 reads CSAIRTEAFF. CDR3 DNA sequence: TGCAGTGCTATACGCACTGAAGCTTTCTTT.

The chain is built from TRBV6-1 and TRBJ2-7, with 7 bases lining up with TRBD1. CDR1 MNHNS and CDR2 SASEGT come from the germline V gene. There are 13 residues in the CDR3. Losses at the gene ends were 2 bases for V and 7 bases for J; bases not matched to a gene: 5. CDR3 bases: TGTGCCAGCAGTGAAACAGGGGATCGGGAGCAGTACTTC. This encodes CASSETGDREQYF.